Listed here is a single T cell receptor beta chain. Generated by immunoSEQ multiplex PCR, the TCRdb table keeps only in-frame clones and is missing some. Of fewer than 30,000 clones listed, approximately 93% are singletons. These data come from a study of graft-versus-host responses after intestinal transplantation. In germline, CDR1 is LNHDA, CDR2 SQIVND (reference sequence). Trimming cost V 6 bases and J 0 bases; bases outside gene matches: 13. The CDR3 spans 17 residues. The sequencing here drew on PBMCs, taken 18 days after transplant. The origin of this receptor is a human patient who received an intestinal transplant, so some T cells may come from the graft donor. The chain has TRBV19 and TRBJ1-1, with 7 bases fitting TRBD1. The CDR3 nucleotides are TGTGCCAGTAGCCCAAGGGGGCTAACCTCCATGAACACTGAAGCTTTCTTT. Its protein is CASSPRGLTSMNTEAFF.